The 17 T cell receptor beta chains presented below share a single source sample, sequenced in a study of blood T cell repertoires in COVID-19. TCRdb keeps only in-frame clones here, not all; method: immunoSEQ multiplex PCR. The repertoire holds 70,000 to 80,000 clones, with approximately 83% as singletons. The sequencing input was peripheral blood. These receptors were taken from a human donor in a cohort sampled during active COVID-19.

The chain is built from TRBV5-4 and TRBJ2-7; 7 nucleotides agree with TRBD1. CDR3 size: 12 residues. Trimming at V came to 4 bases and at J to 3 bases, leaving 1 base not matched to a gene. Germline CDR1 and CDR2: SGHNT and YYREEE (reference sequence). The CDR3 region is CASSRQGYEQYF. The DNA for the CDR3 is TGTGCCAGCAGCCGACAGGGCTACGAGCAGTACTTC. The entire variable domain, with the rest obtained from reference TRBV5-4 and TRBJ2-7, is as follows: ETGVTQSPTHLIKTRGQQVTLRCSSQSGHNTVSWYQQALGQGPQFIFQYYREEENGRGNFPPRFSGLQFPNYSSELNVNALELDDSALYLCASSRQGYEQYFGPGTRLTVT.

V is TRBV6-4 and J is TRBJ2-7; D may be TRBD2 (6 bases). V lost 6 bases to trimming and J lost 3 bases, with 18 bases between them. From germline, CDR1 is MRHNA and CDR2 SNTAGT. The CDR3 has 15 amino acids. CDR3 in amino acids: CASSRPRGASYEQYF. CDR3 DNA sequence: TGTGCCAGCAGCCGCCCCCGCGGGGCAAGCTACGAGCAGTACTTC.

The V gene is TRBV3-1 (or the pseudogene TRBV3-2), the J gene TRBJ2-7; a possible D gene is TRBD1 (5 bases). CDR3 length: 15 residues. The germline V gene has CDR1 LGHDT and CDR2 YNNKEL (reference sequence). V dropped 4 bases and J dropped 2 bases, with 15 bases sitting between them. CDR3 protein: CASSPPQVTAYEQYF. In DNA form, the CDR3 reads TGTGCCAGCAGCCCACCACAGGTTACGGCCTACGAGCAGTACTTC.

J is TRBJ2-7 and V is TRBV30, with 8 nucleotides matching TRBD2. V shed 3 bases and J 3 bases; nucleotides not matched to a gene: 10. Germline values: CDR1 GTSNPN, CDR2 SVGIG (reference sequence). The CDR3 has 15 amino acids. As DNA, the CDR3 is TGTGCCTGGAGCCATCCGGGACTAGTCATCTACGAGCAGTACTTC. Translating it yields CAWSHPGLVIYEQYF.

This clone was found a few times. This rearrangement joins TRBV2 to TRBJ2-2; D is perhaps TRBD2 (5 bases). This CDR3 has 12 amino acids. CDR1 and CDR2 (germline): SNHLY, FYNNEI. Deletions cut 4 bases from V and 11 bases from J, with 11 bases between. CDR3 nucleotides: TGTGCCAGCAGTGTGGACTTGTCCGAGCTGTTTTTT. Its protein product is CASSVDLSELFF.

The rearrangement uses TRBV21-1 and TRBJ2-4; no DNA check was done on the table's D call, TRBD2. TRBV21-1 is annotated as a pseudogene. There are 15 residues in the CDR3. The CDR3 protein is CASSKAGGGKDIQYF. The CDR3, as DNA: TGTGCCAGCAGCAAAGCCGGGGGGGGTAAAGACATTCAGTACTTC.

V usage is TRBV9 and J usage is TRBJ2-7; D unclear. V was pared by 3 bases and J by 2 bases, with 6 bases between. CDR1 SGDLS and CDR2 YYNGEE come from the germline V gene. This CDR3 has 12 amino acids. The CDR3 nucleotides read TGTGCCAGCAGCGCGACACCCTACGAGCAGTACTTC. This translates into CASSATPYEQYF.

This clone appeared a few times. The J gene is TRBJ1-6, the V gene TRBV3-1 (or the pseudogene TRBV3-2); perhaps TRBD1 as D (5 bases). This CDR3 is built from 13 residues. Trimming took off 4 bases at V and 10 bases at J, with 11 bases between the two ends. Germline CDR1 reads LGHDT; CDR2 reads YNNKEL (reference sequence). This chain's CDR3 is CASSPRDYSPLHF. The CDR3 coding sequence is TGTGCCAGCAGCCCCCGGGACTACTCACCCCTCCACTTT.

The gene calls are TRBV7-2 and TRBJ2-3, with 9 bases matching TRBD2. Unmatched junction bases numbered 7, after V lost 5 bases and J lost 4 bases. This CDR3 has 15 residues. Germline V gene sequence: CDR1 SGHTA, CDR2 FQGNSA. The CDR3 protein is CASSLSGGSPDTQYF. As DNA, the CDR3 is TGTGCCAGCAGCCTTAGCGGGGGTAGTCCAGATACGCAGTATTTT.

This clone showed up just a few times. This chain connects TRBV6-6 to TRBJ1-6, with TRBD1 matching 7 bases. Looked up from germline, CDR1 is MNHNY and CDR2 is SVGAGI (reference sequence). This CDR3 is 14 amino acids long. Germline trimming cut 8 bases from V and 7 bases from J; bases unmatched to any gene: 8. As DNA, the CDR3 is TGTGCCAGCGGGTGGGGACAGAAAAATTCACCCCTCCACTTT. Protein sequence: CASGWGQKNSPLHF.

The J gene is TRBJ2-3, the V gene TRBV6-4, with a tentative D call TRBD2 (5 bases). Between the trimmed V and J ends, which lost 3 bases and 0 bases, there was a span of 10 bases. This CDR3 comprises 15 residues. CDR1 MRHNA and CDR2 SNTAGT come from the germline V gene. The CDR3 sequence is CASSETLVSTDTQYF. DNA for the CDR3: TGTGCCAGCAGTGAGACACTAGTTAGCACAGATACGCAGTATTTT.

The chain couples TRBV19 to TRBJ1-2; D remains unclear. The germline V gene has CDR1 LNHDA and CDR2 SQIVND (reference sequence). This CDR3 comprises 13 residues. Trimming took off 6 bases at V and 4 bases at J, with 12 bases between the two ends. This CDR3 reads CASSSSPGYGYTF. The CDR3 region has the DNA TGTGCCAGTAGCTCCTCACCCGGCTATGGCTACACCTTC. Full variable domain (outside the CDR3, taken from reference TRBV19 and TRBJ1-2): DGGITQSPKYLFRKEGQNVTLSCEQNLNHDAMYWYRQDPGQGLRLIYYSQIVNDFQKGDIAEGYSVSREKKESFPLTVTSAQKNPTAFYLCASSSSPGYGYTFGSGTRLTVV.

The rearrangement uses TRBV20-1 and TRBJ2-3; D not certain. This CDR3 is 14 amino acids long. The V gene's germline CDR1 is DFQATT and CDR2 SNEGSKA (reference sequence). V dropped 3 bases and J dropped 6 bases, with 16 bases sitting between them. The CDR3 DNA is TGCAGTGCTAGTTTCCCGGAGCCACCCGATACGCAGTATTTT. Its translation: CSASFPEPPDTQYF.

CDR3 residues: CASSRGQSSSYNSPLHF. Written as DNA, the CDR3 is TGTGCCAGCAGCCGTGGACAGTCATCCTCCTATAATTCACCCCTCCACTTT. V gene TRBV5-8 combines with J gene TRBJ1-6; tentative D call: TRBD1 (6 bases). Trimming left V 4 bases short and J 0 bases short, with 14 bases between. The CDR3 is made up of 17 amino acids. Germline V gene data show CDR1 as SGHTS and CDR2 as YDEGEE.

The chain is built from TRBV10-3 and TRBJ2-6; the D gene is possibly TRBD1 (6 bases). Germline CDR1 reads ENHRY; CDR2 reads SYGVKD. The CDR3 runs to 14 residues. V dropped 6 bases and J dropped 0 bases, with 6 bases sitting between them. The CDR3 sequence is CAIRQGSGANVLTF. CDR3 DNA sequence: TGTGCCATCAGACAGGGCTCTGGGGCCAACGTCCTGACTTTC.

This clone was found once. The chain carries TRBV5-1 and TRBJ1-1; D unresolved. Germline CDR1 SGHRS, CDR2 YFSETQ. CDR3 length equals 12 residues. Between the trimmed V and J ends, which lost 7 bases and 3 bases, there was a span of 10 bases. The CDR3 sequence is CASGVSDTEAFF. The CDR3 DNA is TGCGCCAGCGGAGTAAGTGACACTGAAGCTTTCTTT. Full variable domain (missing parts from reference TRBV5-1 and TRBJ1-1): KAGVTQTPRYLIKTRGQQVTLSCSPISGHRSVSWYQQTPGQGLQFLFEYFSETQRNKGNFPGRFSGRQFSNSRSEMNVSTLELGDSALYLCASGVSDTEAFFGQGTRLTVV.

V gene TRBV4-1 combines with J gene TRBJ1-1; D unresolved. Trimming removed 0 bases from V and 3 bases from J, with 14 bases in between. Germline CDR1 reads MGHRA; CDR2 reads YSYEKL. CDR3 length: 16 amino acids. The CDR3 coding sequence is TGCGCCAGCAGCCAAGAGGCCCGGACTAGTCACACTGAAGCTTTCTTT. Translated, it gives CASSQEARTSHTEAFF.